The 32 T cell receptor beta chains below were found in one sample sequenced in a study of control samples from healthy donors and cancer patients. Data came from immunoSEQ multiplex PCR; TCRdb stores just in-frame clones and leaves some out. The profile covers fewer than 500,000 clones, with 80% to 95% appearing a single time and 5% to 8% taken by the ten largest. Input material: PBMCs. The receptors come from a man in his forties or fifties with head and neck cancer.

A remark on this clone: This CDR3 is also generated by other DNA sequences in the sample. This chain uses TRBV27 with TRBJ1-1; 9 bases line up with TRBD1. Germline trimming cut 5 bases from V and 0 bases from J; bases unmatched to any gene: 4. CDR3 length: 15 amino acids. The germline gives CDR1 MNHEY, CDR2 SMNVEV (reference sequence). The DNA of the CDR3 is TGTGCCAGCAGTGCCCGGACAGGGGTGAACACTGAAGCTTTCTTT. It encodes CASSARTGVNTEAFF.

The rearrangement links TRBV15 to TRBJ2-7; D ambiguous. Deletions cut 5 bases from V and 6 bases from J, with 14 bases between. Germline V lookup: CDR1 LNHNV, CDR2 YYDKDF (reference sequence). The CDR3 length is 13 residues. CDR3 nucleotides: TGTGCCACCAGCCAAAGGAATGTCCTCGAGCAGTACTTC. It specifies CATSQRNVLEQYF.

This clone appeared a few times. CDR3 sequence (DNA): TGTGCCAGTAGCAGTAGCGGGGAAGCCGGAAACATTCAGTACTTC. Encoded protein: CASSSSGEAGNIQYF. The chain joins TRBV19 to TRBJ2-4; 8 bases are a match to TRBD2. Germline V lookup: CDR1 LNHDA, CDR2 SQIVND (reference sequence). CDR3 length: 15 residues. After removal of 6 bases from V and 6 bases from J, the junction contained 10 bases not matched to a gene.

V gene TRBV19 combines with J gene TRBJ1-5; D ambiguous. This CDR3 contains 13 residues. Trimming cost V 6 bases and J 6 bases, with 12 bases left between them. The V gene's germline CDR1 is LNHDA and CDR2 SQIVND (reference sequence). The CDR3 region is CASRSPAGQPQHF. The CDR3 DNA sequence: TGTGCCAGTAGGTCCCCAGCGGGTCAGCCCCAGCATTTT. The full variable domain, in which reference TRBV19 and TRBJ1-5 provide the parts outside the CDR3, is DGGITQSPKYLFRKEGQNVTLSCEQNLNHDAMYWYRQDPGQGLRLIYYSQIVNDFQKGDIAEGYSVSREKKESFPLTVTSAQKNPTAFYLCASRSPAGQPQHFGDGTRLSIL.

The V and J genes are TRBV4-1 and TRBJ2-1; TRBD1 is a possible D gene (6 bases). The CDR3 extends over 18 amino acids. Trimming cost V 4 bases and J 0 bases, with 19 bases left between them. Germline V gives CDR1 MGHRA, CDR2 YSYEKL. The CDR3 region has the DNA TGCGCCAGCAGCCGATCAGGGGCGGTAGCGCTCTCCTACAATGAGCAGTTCTTC. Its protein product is CASSRSGAVALSYNEQFF.

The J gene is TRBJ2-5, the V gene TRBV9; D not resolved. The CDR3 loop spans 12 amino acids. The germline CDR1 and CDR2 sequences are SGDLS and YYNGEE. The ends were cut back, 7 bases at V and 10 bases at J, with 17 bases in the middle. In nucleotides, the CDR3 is TGTGCCAGCTCAGGCGACACTGAGGACCAGTACTTC. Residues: CASSGDTEDQYF. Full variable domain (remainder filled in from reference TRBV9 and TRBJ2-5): DSGVTQTPKHLITATGQRVTLRCSPRSGDLSVYWYQQSLDQGLQFLIQYYNGEERAKGNILERFSAQQFPDLHSELNLSSLELGDSALYFCASSGDTEDQYFGPGTRLLVL.

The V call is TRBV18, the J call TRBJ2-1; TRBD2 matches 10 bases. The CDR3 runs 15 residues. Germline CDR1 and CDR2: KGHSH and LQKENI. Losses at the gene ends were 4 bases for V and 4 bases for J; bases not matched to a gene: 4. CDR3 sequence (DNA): TGTGCCAGCTCACAGCTAGCGGGGGAGTACAATGAGCAGTTCTTC. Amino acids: CASSQLAGEYNEQFF.

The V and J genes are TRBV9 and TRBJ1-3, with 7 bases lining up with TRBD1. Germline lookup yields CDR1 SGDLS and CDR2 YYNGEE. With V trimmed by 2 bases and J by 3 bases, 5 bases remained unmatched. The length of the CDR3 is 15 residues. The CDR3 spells CASSVTGVSGNTIYF. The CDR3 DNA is TGTGCCAGCAGCGTCACAGGGGTTAGTGGAAACACCATATATTTT. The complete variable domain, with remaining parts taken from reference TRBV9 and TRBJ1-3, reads DSGVTQTPKHLITATGQRVTLRCSPRSGDLSVYWYQQSLDQGLQFLIQYYNGEERAKGNILERFSAQQFPDLHSELNLSSLELGDSALYFCASSVTGVSGNTIYFGEGSWLTVV.

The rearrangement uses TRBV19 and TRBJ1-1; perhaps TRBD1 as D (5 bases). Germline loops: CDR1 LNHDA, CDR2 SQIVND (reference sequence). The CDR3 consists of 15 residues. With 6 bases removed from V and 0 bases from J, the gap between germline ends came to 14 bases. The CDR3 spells CASRKATEMNTEAFF. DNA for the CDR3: TGTGCCAGTAGGAAAGCGACAGAGATGAACACTGAAGCTTTCTTT.

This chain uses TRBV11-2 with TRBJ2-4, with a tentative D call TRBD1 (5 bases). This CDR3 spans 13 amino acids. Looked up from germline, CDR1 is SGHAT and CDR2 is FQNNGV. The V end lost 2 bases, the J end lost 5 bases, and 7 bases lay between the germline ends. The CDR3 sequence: CASSLSGQNIQYF. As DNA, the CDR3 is TGTGCCAGCAGCTTATCAGGGCAAAACATTCAGTACTTC. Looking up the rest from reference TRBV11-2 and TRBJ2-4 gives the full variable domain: EAGVAQSPRYKIIEKRQSVAFWCNPISGHATLYWYQQILGQGPKLLIQFQNNGVVDDSQLPKDRFSAERLKGVDSTLKIQPAKLEDSAVYLCASSLSGQNIQYFGAGTRLSVL.

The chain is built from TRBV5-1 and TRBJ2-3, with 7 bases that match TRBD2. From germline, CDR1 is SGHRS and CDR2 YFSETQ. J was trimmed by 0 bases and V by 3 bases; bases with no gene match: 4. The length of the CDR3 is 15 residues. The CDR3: CASSSKTSSTDTQYF. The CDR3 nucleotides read TGCGCCAGCAGCTCGAAGACTAGCAGCACAGATACGCAGTATTTT. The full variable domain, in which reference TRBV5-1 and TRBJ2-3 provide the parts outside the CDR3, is KAGVTQTPRYLIKTRGQQVTLSCSPISGHRSVSWYQQTPGQGLQFLFEYFSETQRNKGNFPGRFSGRQFSNSRSEMNVSTLELGDSALYLCASSSKTSSTDTQYFGPGTRLTVL.

This CDR3 is CATSDGYGYTF. DNA for the CDR3: TGTGCCACCAGTGACGGTTATGGCTACACCTTC. The V and J genes are TRBV24-1 and TRBJ1-2; D is unclear. Germline CDR1 is KGHDR and CDR2 is SFDVKD. The CDR3 loop spans 11 amino acids. V was shortened by 4 bases and J by 5 bases, with 4 bases between the two germline ends.

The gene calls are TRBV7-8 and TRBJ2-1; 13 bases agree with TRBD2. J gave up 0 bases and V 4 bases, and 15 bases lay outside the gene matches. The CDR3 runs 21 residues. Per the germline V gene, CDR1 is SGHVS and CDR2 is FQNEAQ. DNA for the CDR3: TGTGCCAGCAGCTCCCGGCAATCGACTAGCGGGGGGCCCAGCTCCTACAATGAGCAGTTCTTC. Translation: CASSSRQSTSGGPSSYNEQFF.

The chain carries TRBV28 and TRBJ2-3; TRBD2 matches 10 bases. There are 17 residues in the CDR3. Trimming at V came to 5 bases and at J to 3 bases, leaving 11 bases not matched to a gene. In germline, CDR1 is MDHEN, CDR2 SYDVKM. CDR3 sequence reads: CASSKLGAGGSTDTQYF. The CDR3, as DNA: TGTGCCAGCAGTAAGCTTGGAGCGGGAGGGTCGACAGATACGCAGTATTTT.

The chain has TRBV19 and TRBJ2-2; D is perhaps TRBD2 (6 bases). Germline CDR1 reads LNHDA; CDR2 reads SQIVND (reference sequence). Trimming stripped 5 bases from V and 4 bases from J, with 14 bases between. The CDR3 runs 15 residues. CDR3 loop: CASSVREVGTGELFF. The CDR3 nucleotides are TGTGCCAGTAGTGTCAGGGAGGTGGGCACCGGGGAGCTGTTTTTT.

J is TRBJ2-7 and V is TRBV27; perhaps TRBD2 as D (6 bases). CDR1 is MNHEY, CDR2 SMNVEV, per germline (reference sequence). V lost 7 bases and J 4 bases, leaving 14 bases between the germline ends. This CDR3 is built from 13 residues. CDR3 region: CASKVGLHYEQYF. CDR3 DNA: TGTGCCAGCAAGGTCGGACTACATTACGAGCAGTACTTC.

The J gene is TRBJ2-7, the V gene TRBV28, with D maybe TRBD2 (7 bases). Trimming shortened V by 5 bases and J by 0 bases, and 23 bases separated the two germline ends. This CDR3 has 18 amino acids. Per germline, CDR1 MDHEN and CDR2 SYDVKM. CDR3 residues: CASSHGTRGGRYSYEQYF. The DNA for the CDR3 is TGTGCCAGCAGTCATGGGACTCGCGGGGGCCGATACTCCTACGAGCAGTACTTC.

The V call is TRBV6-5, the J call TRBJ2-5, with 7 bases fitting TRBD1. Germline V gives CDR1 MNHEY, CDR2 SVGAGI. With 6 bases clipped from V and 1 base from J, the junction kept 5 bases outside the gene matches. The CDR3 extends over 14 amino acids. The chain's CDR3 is CASRMTGSQETQYF. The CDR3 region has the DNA TGTGCCAGCAGAATGACAGGGTCCCAAGAGACCCAGTACTTC.

The CDR3 sequence: CASSLSHGRANTGELFF. DNA for the CDR3: TGTGCCAGCAGTTTATCCCACGGGCGGGCGAACACCGGGGAGCTGTTTTTT. This sequence joins TRBV28 and TRBJ2-2, with D perhaps matching TRBD2 (5 bases). This CDR3 contains 17 residues. Germline loops: CDR1 MDHEN, CDR2 SYDVKM. Trimming left V 1 base short and J 0 bases short, with 12 bases between.

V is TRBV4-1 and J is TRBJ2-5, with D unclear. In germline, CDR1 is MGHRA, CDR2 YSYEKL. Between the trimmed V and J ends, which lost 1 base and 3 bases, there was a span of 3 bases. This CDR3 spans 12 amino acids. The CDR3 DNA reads TGCGCCAGCAGCCAAGGCAAAGAGACCCAGTACTTC. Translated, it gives CASSQGKETQYF.

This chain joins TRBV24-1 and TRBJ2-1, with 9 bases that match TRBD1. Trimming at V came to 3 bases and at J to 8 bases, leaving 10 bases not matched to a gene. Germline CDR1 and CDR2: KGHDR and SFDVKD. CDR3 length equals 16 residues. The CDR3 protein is CATSDRPGQGSYEQFF. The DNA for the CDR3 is TGTGCCACCAGTGATCGGCCGGGACAGGGATCTTATGAGCAGTTCTTC.

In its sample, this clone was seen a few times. The CDR3 DNA follows: TGTGCCAGCAGCTTAGCCCCAGGCCGGAGTGGGGAGACCCAGTACTTC. As protein: CASSLAPGRSGETQYF. This sequence joins TRBV7-9 and TRBJ2-5; D call uncertain. Trimming removed 0 bases at V and 5 bases at J, with 16 bases between. The CDR3 totals 16 residues. Germline-derived CDR1 and CDR2 are SEHNR and FQNEAQ (reference sequence).

DNA of the CDR3: TGTGCCAGCAGCCTAGGGGCTCGCGAAGCTTTCTTT. It is translated as CASSLGAREAFF. This sequence joins TRBV2 and TRBJ1-1; D is possibly TRBD1 (5 bases). The V gene's germline CDR1 is SNHLY and CDR2 FYNNEI. The V end lost 6 bases, the J end lost 8 bases, and 13 bases lay between the germline ends. The CDR3 totals 12 residues.

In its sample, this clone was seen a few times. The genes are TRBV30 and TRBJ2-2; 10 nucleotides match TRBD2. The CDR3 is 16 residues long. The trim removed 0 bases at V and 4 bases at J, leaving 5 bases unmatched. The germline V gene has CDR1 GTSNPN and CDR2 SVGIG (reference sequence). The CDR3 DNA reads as TGTGCCTGGAGTGTTCTAGCGGGGGCCGTCACCGGGGAGCTGTTTTTT. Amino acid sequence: CAWSVLAGAVTGELFF.

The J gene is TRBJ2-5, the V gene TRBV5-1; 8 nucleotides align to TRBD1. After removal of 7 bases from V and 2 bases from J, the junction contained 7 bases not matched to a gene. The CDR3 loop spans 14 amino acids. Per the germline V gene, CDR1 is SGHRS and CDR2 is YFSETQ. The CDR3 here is CASGQGAEQETQYF. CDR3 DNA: TGCGCCAGCGGACAGGGTGCAGAGCAAGAGACCCAGTACTTC.

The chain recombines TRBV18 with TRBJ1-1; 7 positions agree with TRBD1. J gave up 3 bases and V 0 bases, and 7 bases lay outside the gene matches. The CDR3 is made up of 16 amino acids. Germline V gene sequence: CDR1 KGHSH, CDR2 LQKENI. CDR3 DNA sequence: TGTGCCAGCTCACCACCGAGACAGGGAAGCGACACTGAAGCTTTCTTT. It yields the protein CASSPPRQGSDTEAFF.

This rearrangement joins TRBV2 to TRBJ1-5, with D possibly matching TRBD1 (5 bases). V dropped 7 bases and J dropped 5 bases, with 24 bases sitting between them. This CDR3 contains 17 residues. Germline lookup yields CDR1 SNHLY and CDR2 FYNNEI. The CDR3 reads CASTRLTTVAGDQPQHF. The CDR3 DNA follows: TGTGCCAGCACCAGATTGACGACAGTCGCGGGGGATCAGCCCCAGCATTTT.

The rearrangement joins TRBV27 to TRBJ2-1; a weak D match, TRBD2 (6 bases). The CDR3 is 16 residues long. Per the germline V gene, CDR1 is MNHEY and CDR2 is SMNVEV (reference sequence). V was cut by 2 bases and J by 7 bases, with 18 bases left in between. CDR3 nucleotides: TGTGCCAGCAGTTTAACGCGGGATAATGGTTATAATGAGCAGTTCTTC. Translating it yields CASSLTRDNGYNEQFF.

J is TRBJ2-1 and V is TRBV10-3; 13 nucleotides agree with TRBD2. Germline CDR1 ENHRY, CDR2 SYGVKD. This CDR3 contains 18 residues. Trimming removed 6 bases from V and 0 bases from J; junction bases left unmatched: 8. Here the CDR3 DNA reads TGTGCCATCAGCTTGGGACTAGCGGGGTGGAGCTCCTACAATGAGCAGTTCTTC. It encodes CAISLGLAGWSSYNEQFF.

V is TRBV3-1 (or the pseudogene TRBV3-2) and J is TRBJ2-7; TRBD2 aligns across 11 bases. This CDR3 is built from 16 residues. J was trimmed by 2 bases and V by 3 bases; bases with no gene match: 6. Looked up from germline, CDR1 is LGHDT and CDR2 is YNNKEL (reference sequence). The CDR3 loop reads CASSQAETSGTYEQYF. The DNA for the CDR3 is TGTGCCAGCAGCCAGGCTGAGACTAGCGGGACCTACGAGCAGTACTTC.

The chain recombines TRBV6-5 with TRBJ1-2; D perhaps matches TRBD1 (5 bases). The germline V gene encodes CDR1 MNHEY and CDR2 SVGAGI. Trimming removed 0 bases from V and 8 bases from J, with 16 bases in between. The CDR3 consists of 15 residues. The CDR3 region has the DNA TGTGCCAGCAGTTACTCGAACGGGGCTACTCGGGGCTACACCTTC. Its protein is CASSYSNGATRGYTF.

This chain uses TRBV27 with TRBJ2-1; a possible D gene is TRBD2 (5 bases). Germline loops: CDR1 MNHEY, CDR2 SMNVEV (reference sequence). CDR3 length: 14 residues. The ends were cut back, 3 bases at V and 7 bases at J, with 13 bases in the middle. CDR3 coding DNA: TGTGCCAGCAGTTTCGGTCTAGCTAGTAATGAGCAGTTCTTC. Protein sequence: CASSFGLASNEQFF.